This TCR beta chain was sequenced for a study of T cells in Graves' hyperthyroidism and ophthalmopathy. Notes on the study in general: Expanded thyroid clonotypes (above 0.001) were mostly also found in blood.

In its sample, this clonotype was seen once. Its antigen is undetermined. Hyperthyroidism was newly diagnosed in patients aged 18 to 65 (duration under 2 months). Researchers took RNA transcripts and amplified the TCR beta CDR3 regions from them. Initially, a first-round RT-PCR of the TCR CDR3 employed the HTBI primer set. TCRdb re-analysed the multiplex PCR reads in MiXCR, keeping a single row per CDR3 protein. This sample carries approximately 150,000 distinct CDR3 sequences, over 8% of them seen once, and the ten largest clones take roughly a fifth. V dropped 8 bases and J dropped 7; count of bases not matched to a gene: 20. Germline-derived CDR1 and CDR2 are SEHNR and FQNEAQ (reference sequence). The CDR3 loop spans 17 amino acids.

Sequencing was done on a sample of blood. This TCR came from a woman aged 18-29 years with Graves' hyperthyroidism that later progressed to Graves' ophthalmopathy. The chain has TRBV7-9 and TRBJ2-1, with 7 bases aligning to TRBD2. CDR3 coding DNA: TGTGCCAGCGGCCGTTTGTTAATCGCGGGAGTTCGAAATGAGCAGTTCTTC. Its translation is CASGRLLIAGVRNEQFF.